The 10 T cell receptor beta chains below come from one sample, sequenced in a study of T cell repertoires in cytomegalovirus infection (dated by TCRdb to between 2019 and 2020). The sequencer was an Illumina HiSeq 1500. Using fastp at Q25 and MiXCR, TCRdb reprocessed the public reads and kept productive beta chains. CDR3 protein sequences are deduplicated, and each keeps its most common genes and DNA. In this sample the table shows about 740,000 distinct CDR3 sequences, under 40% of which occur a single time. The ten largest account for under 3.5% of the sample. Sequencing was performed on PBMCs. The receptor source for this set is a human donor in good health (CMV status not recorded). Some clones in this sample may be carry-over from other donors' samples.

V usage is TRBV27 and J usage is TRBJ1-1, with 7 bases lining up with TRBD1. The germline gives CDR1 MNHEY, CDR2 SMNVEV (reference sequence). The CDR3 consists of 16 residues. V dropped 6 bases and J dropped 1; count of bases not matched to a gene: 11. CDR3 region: CASSPYLDRTNTEAFF. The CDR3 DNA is TGTGCCAGCAGCCCATACTTGGACAGGACGAACACTGAAGCTTTCTTT.

In DNA form, the CDR3 reads TGTGCCAGCAGCTTCCATGCGGCGAACAATGAGCAGTTCTTC. Translated, it gives CASSFHAANNEQFF. The V gene is TRBV7-2, the J gene TRBJ2-1; D gene unclear. Germline V gene sequence: CDR1 SGHTA, CDR2 FQGNSA. CDR3 length: 14 residues. V lost 3 bases, J lost 5 bases, and 11 bases lay in between.

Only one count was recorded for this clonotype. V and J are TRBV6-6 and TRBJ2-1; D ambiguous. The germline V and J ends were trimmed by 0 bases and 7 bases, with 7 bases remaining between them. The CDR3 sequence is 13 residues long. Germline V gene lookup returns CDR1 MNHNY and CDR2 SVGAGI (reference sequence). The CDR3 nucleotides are TGTGCCAGCAGTTACTCAAACTGGAATGAGCAGTTCTTC. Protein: CASSYSNWNEQFF.

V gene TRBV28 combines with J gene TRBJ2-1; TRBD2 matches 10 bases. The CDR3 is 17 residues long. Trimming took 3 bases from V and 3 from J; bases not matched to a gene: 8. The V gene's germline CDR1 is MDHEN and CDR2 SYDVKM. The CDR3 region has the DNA TGTGCCAGCAGTTTTACAACTAGCGGGGCCCTCTACAATGAGCAGTTCTTC. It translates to CASSFTTSGALYNEQFF. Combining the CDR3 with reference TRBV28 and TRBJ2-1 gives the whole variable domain DVKVTQSSRYLVKRTGEKVFLECVQDMDHENMFWYRQDPGLGLRLIYFSYDVKMKEKGDIPEGYSVSREKKERFSLILESASTNQTSMYLCASSFTTSGALYNEQFFGPGTRLTVL.

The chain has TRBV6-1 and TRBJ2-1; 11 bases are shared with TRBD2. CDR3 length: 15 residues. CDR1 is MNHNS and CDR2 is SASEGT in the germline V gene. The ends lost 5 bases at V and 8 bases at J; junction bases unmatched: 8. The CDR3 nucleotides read TGTGCCAGCAGTTTACTAGCGGGAGTTCCGGATGAGCAGTTCTTC. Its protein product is CASSLLAGVPDEQFF.

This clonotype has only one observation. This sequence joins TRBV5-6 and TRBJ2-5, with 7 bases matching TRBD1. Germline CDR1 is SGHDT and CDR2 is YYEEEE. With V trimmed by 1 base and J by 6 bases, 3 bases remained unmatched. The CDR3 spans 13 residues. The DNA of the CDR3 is TGTGCCAGCAGCTTGTACAGGGGACAGACCCAGTACTTC. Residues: CASSLYRGQTQYF.

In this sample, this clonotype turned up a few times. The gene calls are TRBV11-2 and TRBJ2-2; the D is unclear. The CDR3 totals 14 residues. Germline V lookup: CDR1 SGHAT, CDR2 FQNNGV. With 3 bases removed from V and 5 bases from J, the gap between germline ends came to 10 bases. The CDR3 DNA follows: TGTGCCAGCAGCTTGGGAAAAAGGACCGGGGAGCTGTTTTTT. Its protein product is CASSLGKRTGELFF. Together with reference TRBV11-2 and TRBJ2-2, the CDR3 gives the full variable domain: EAGVAQSPRYKIIEKRQSVAFWCNPISGHATLYWYQQILGQGPKLLIQFQNNGVVDDSQLPKDRFSAERLKGVDSTLKIQPAKLEDSAVYLCASSLGKRTGELFFGEGSRLTVL.

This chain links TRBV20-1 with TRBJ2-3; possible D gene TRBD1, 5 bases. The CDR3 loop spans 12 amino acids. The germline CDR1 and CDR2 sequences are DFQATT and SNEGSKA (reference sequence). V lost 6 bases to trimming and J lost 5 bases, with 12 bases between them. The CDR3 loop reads CSADRGQDTQYF. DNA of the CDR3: TGCAGTGCCGATAGGGGCCAAGATACGCAGTATTTT.

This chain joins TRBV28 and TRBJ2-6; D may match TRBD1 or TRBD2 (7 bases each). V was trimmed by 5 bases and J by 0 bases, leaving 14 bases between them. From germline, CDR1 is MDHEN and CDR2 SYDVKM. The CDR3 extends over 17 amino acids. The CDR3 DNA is TGTGCCAGCAGTGGGGGGGACAGATTCTCTGGGGCCAACGTCCTGACTTTC. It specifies CASSGGDRFSGANVLTF.

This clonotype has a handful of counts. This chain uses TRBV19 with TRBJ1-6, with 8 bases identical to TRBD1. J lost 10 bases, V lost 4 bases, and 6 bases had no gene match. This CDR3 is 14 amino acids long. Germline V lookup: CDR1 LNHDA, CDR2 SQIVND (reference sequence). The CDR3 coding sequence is TGTGCCAGTAGTAACGACAGGGGAGAGTCACCCCTCCACTTT. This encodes CASSNDRGESPLHF.